The next 9 T cell receptor beta chains were all read from a single sample in a study of OX40 agonist ivuxolimab in advanced cancers. Repertoires were generated with immunoSEQ multiplex PCR, while TCRdb's copy carries only in-frame clones and drops some. This sample has roughly 71,000 clones, with 60% to 80% found just once. Sequencing was performed on CD4+ or CD8+ T cells sorted from blood, taken in a trial of the OX40 agonist ivuxolimab. The receptors stem from an adult with an advanced solid tumor such as melanoma, head and neck, liver or kidney cancer.

The rearrangement joins TRBV18 to TRBJ2-3, with TRBD2 matching 11 bases. This CDR3 has 17 residues. The germline V gene encodes CDR1 KGHSH and CDR2 LQKENI. V gave up 0 bases and J gave up 0 bases; unmatched junction bases: 2. The CDR3 sequence: CASSPPGLAVSTDTQYF. CDR3 DNA: TGTGCCAGCTCACCACCGGGACTAGCGGTTAGCACAGATACGCAGTATTTT.

V gene TRBV20-1 combines with J gene TRBJ2-5, with D possibly TRBD2 on 6 matching bases. Germline values: CDR1 DFQATT, CDR2 SNEGSKA (reference sequence). V was cut by 6 bases and J by 9 bases, with 11 bases left in between. The length of the CDR3 is 10 residues. CDR3 nucleotides: TGCAGTGCACTAGGGGAGGCCCAGTACTTC. This codes for CSALGEAQYF.

V and J are TRBV18 and TRBJ2-3; D remains unclear. The V and J ends lost 3 bases and 4 bases respectively, with 8 bases between them. The CDR3 is made up of 13 amino acids. CDR1 and CDR2 (germline): KGHSH, LQKENI. CDR3 sequence (DNA): TGTGCCAGCTCACCGTTAGCCGCAGATACGCAGTATTTT. Translating gives CASSPLAADTQYF.

The V call is TRBV18, the J call TRBJ1-1; D remains ambiguous. Germline V gene data show CDR1 as KGHSH and CDR2 as LQKENI. The CDR3 extends over 13 amino acids. Trimming left V 5 bases short and J 6 bases short, with 13 bases between. This CDR3 reads CASSGGLDSEAFF. The CDR3 coding sequence is TGTGCCAGCTCAGGAGGGCTGGACTCTGAAGCTTTCTTT.

The chain is built from TRBV2 and TRBJ2-3; D remains ambiguous. This CDR3 region has 12 residues. CDR1 is SNHLY and CDR2 is FYNNEI in the germline V gene. Trimming removed 8 bases from V and 0 bases from J, with 6 bases in between. Written as DNA, the CDR3 is TGTGCCAGCGTAGGGAGCACAGATACGCAGTATTTT. This gives the protein CASVGSTDTQYF. The complete variable domain, with remaining parts taken from reference TRBV2 and TRBJ2-3, reads EPEVTQTPSHQVTQMGQEVILRCVPISNHLYFYWYRQILGQKVEFLVSFYNNEISEKSEIFDDQFSVERPDGSNFTLKIRSTKLEDSAMYFCASVGSTDTQYFGPGTRLTVL.

The chain employs TRBV10-1 and TRBJ1-1; 8 positions match TRBD1. Germline V gives CDR1 WNHNN, CDR2 SYGVQD (reference sequence). This CDR3 has 17 residues. The J segment lost 1 base and the V segment lost 6 bases, leaving 13 bases of the junction unmatched. The CDR3 loop reads CASSGSADRATNTEAFF. The CDR3 DNA reads TGCGCCAGCAGCGGCTCCGCGGACAGGGCGACGAACACTGAAGCTTTCTTT.

The chain carries TRBV5-8 and TRBJ1-5, with unresolved D. V was pared by 1 base and J by 0 bases, with 11 bases between. Germline-derived CDR1 and CDR2 are SGHTS and YDEGEE. CDR3 length: 16 residues. The DNA for the CDR3 is TGTGCCAGCAGCTTGAGGCTATCCCTTAGCAATCAGCCCCAGCATTTT. Amino acid sequence: CASSLRLSLSNQPQHF.

The chain recombines TRBV19 with TRBJ1-4; D call uncertain. Trimming removed 6 bases at V and 4 bases at J, with 9 bases between. Germline CDR1 is LNHDA and CDR2 is SQIVND (reference sequence). This CDR3 is 13 amino acids long. CDR3 nucleotide sequence: TGTGCCAGTAGGGGTAGAAATAATGAAAAACTGTTTTTT. Translation: CASRGRNNEKLFF. The variable domain in full, with the rest retrieved from reference TRBV19 and TRBJ1-4, is DGGITQSPKYLFRKEGQNVTLSCEQNLNHDAMYWYRQDPGQGLRLIYYSQIVNDFQKGDIAEGYSVSREKKESFPLTVTSAQKNPTAFYLCASRGRNNEKLFFGSGTQLSVL.

Concerning this clone: Other DNA sequences of this sample code for an identical CDR3. V and J are TRBV19 and TRBJ1-1; tentatively, D is TRBD1 (5 bases). Germline V gene data show CDR1 as LNHDA and CDR2 as SQIVND (reference sequence). The CDR3 loop spans 14 amino acids. Deletions cut 3 bases from V and 1 base from J, with 9 bases between. The CDR3 reads CASSIRDRNTEAFF. CDR3 DNA: TGTGCCAGTAGTATTCGAGACAGGAACACTGAAGCTTTCTTT.